This section outlines one TCR beta chain sequence together with its context. The target antigen is unknown. The data were taken from a study of OX40 agonist ivuxolimab in advanced cancers. Looking at the study overall: Clinicians treated patients with ivuxolimab, an agonistic anti-OX40 (CD134) antibody. Patients achieving partial responses numbered three: one hepatocellular carcinoma case and two cutaneous melanoma cases.

Whole-study findings and limits: Some nonresponders also had low normalized T-cell clonal expansion. Still undetermined is the antigen specificity of the expanded peripheral T cells.

The germline CDR1 and CDR2 sequences are SGHTA and FQGTGA. This CDR3 has 13 residues. Trimming took off 0 bases at V and 8 bases at J, with 8 bases between the two ends. Libraries were prepared by immunoSEQ multiplex PCR; TCRdb keeps only in-frame clonotypes and omits some of them. The sample lists roughly 40,000 clones; around 82% were seen once. The sequence derives from an adult with an advanced solid tumor such as melanoma, head and neck, liver or kidney cancer. This rearrangement joins TRBV7-3 to TRBJ2-1; D might be TRBD1 or TRBD2, each matching 6 bases. The specimen was CD4+ or CD8+ T cells sorted from blood, collected in a trial of the OX40 agonist ivuxolimab. CDR3 residues: CASSLTRGHEQFF. In DNA, the CDR3 is TGTGCCAGCAGCTTAACCCGGGGGCATGAGCAGTTCTTC. Filled out from reference TRBV7-3 and TRBJ2-1, the complete variable domain reads GAGVSQTPSNKVTEKGKYVELRCDPISGHTALYWYRQSLGQGPEFLIYFQGTGAADDSGLPNDRFFAVRPEGSVSTLKIQRTERGDSAVYLCASSLTRGHEQFFGPGTRLTVL.